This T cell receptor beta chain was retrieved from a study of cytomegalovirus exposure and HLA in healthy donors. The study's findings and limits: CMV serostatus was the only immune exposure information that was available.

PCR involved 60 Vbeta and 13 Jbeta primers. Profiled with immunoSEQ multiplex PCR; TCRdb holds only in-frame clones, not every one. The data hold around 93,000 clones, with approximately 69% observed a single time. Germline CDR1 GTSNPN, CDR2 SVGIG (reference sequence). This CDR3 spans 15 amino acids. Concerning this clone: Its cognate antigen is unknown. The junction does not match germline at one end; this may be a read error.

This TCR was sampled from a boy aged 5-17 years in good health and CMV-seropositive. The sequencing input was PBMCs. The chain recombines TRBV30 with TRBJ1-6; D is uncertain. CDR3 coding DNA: TGTGCCTGGTCTCTCCCGGGCCTGGGAGATTCACCCCTCAACTTT. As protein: CAWSLPGLGDSPLNF.